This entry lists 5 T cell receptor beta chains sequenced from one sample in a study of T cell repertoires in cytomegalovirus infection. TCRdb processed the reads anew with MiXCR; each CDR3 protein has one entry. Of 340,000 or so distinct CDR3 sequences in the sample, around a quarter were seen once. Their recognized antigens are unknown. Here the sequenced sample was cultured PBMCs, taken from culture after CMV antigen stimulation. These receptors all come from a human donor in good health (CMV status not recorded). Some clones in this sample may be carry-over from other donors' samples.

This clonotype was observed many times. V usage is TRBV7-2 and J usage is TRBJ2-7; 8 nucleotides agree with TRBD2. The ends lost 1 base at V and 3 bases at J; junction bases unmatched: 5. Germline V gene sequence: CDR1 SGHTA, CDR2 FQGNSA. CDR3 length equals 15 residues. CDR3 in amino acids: CASSLVASGYYEQYV. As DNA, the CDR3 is TGTGCCAGCAGCTTAGTGGCTAGCGGGTACTACGAGCAGTACGTC.

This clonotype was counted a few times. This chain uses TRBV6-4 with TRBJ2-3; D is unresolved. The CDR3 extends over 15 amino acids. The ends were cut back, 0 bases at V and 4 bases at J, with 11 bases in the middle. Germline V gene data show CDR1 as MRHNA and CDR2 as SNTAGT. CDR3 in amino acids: CASSDSLVGADTQYF. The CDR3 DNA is TGTGCCAGCAGTGACTCCCTTGTTGGCGCAGATACGCAGTATTTT.

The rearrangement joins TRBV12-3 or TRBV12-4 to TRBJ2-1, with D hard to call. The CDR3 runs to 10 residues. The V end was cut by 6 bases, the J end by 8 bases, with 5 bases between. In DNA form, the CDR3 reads TGTGCCAGCAGCCAGGATGAGCAGTTCTTC. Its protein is CASSQDEQFF.

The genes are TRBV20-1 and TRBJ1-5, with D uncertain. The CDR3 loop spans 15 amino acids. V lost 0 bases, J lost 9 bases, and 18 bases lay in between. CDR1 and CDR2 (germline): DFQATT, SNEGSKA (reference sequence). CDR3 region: CSARDLRYAEGPQHF. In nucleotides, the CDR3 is TGCAGTGCTAGAGATCTTCGCTATGCGGAAGGGCCCCAGCATTTT.

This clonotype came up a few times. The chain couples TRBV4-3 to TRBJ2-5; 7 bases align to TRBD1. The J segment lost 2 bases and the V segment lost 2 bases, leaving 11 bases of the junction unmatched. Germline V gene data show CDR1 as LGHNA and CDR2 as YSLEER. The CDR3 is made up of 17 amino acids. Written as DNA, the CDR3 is TGCGCCAGCAGCCAATCATCTCCGGGACAGATACAAGAGACCCAGTACTTC. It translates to CASSQSSPGQIQETQYF.